These T cell receptor beta chains were read from a single sample in a study of human T cells and chemical hapten exposure. One entry per CDR3 protein, called by TCRdb with MiXCR from the RACE reads. This sample has about 14,000 distinct CDR3 sequences, with about 17% found just once. Material: whole blood, obtained in connection with sensitization to the hapten diphenylcyclopropenone (DPC). The receptors were gathered from a woman younger than 45 with alopecia areata. Some clones in this sample may be carry-over from other donors' samples. The CDR3 runs from the conserved cysteine through the conserved F or W. The D gene is left open where the match is weak. Expanded clones are given a class, and other clones once, few, many or no size at all.

v_gene,abundance,j_gene,d_gene,len,CDR3nt,CDR3aa
TRBV24-1,many,TRBJ2-6,-,17,TGTGCCACCAGTGATTTCTGGGCCTTCTCTGGGGCCAACGTCCTGACTTTC,CATSDFWAFSGANVLTF
TRBV19,medium-sized,TRBJ2-4,-,15,TGTGCCAGTAGTAAAGGGACGTTAGCCAAAAACATTCAGTACTTC,CASSKGTLAKNIQYF
TRBV9,many,TRBJ1-1,TRBD1,13,TGTGCCAGCAGCGTCTTGTACAGGGGGCGAGCTTTCTTT,CASSVLYRGRAFF
TRBV7-8,-,TRBJ1-5,-,12,TGTGCCAGCAGCTCCCCCGATCAGCCCCAGCATTTT,CASSSPDQPQHF
TRBV11-3,many,TRBJ1-1,-,12,TGTGCCAGCAGCCCATGGGCGGAAGAAGCTTTCTTT,CASSPWAEEAFF
TRBV3-1,-,TRBJ2-1,-,12,TGTGCCAGCAGCCAAGGGCAGATTGAGCAGTTCTTC,CASSQGQIEQFF
TRBV6-1,few,TRBJ2-1,TRBD2,16,TGTGCCAGCAGTGAAGGGAGACTAGCGGGGATATATGAGCAGTTCTTC,CASSEGRLAGIYEQFF
TRBV12-3/TRBV12-4,-,TRBJ2-2,-,13,TGTGCCAGCAGTTTACGACCGGCCGGGGAGCTGTTTTTT,CASSLRPAGELFF
TRBV24-1,many,TRBJ2-3,-,15,TGTGCCACCAGTGGAGGAGCAGGGTACACAGATACGCAGTATTTT,CATSGGAGYTDTQYF
TRBV6-6,-,TRBJ1-2,-,12,TGTGCCAGCAGTGCGCAACCATCGGGCTACACCTTC,CASSAQPSGYTF
TRBV12-3/TRBV12-4,medium-sized,TRBJ1-1,TRBD1,16,TGTGCCAGCAGTCCAGGGACAGGGTCTGGTTTGGCTGAAGCTTTCTTT,CASSPGTGSGLAEAFF
TRBV14,many,TRBJ1-4,-,15,TGTGCCAGCAGCCCGGGAGACGGTACCAATGAAAAACTGTTTTTT,CASSPGDGTNEKLFF
TRBV4-3,medium-sized,TRBJ1-5,TRBD1,14,TGCGCCAGCAGCCAGACAGGGATCGGGCAGCCCCAGCATTTT,CASSQTGIGQPQHF
TRBV29-1,-,TRBJ2-3,-,12,TGCAGCGTGGGGGTGAGCGGAGATACGCAGTATTTT,CSVGVSGDTQYF
TRBV5-1,many,TRBJ2-7,-,16,TGCGCCAGCAGCCCCAAGGGGGACCGACATGTTAGGGAGCAGTACTTC,CASSPKGDRHVREQYF
TRBV27,many,TRBJ1-2,TRBD1,15,TGTGCCAGCAGTTTACCTGGACAGGGCTTTTCGGGCTACACCTTC,CASSLPGQGFSGYTF